The source of this T cell receptor beta chain is a study of T cells in Graves' hyperthyroidism and ophthalmopathy (dated by TCRdb to between 2018 and 2020). Regarding the study in general: Peripheral blood samples were taken at the time of initial diagnosis, prior to any treatment. The study also compared thyroid tissue and blood T-cell repertoires from five or six Graves' hyperthyroidism patients. Whether ophthalmopathy could be predicted prospectively was tested in an independent validation cohort made up of roughly 20 hyperthyroidism patients plus 17 patients who later progressed to ophthalmopathy. The paper describes TCR Vbeta CDR3 sequencing of 140 or so peripheral blood samples, made up of fewer than 50 ophthalmopathy patients, roughly 75 hyperthyroidism patients and roughly 17 progressor patients. Following sampling, methimazole starting at 30 mg daily was given to hyperthyroidism patients, and high-dose intravenous methylprednisolone was given to ophthalmopathy patients. To identify distinguishing TCR V-J signatures, a discovery cohort of around 100 patients was used, comprising under 45 with Graves' ophthalmopathy and around 57 with stable Graves' hyperthyroidism. The approximately 90 discovery patients were divided at random into training and test sets in a 7:3 ratio.

Stable Graves' hyperthyroidism was defined as the absence of progression to ophthalmopathy over 18 months of follow-up. Hyperthyroidism patients were newly diagnosed, with disease duration under 2 months, and aged 18 to 65 years. Any patient with an uncontrolled infection, another autoimmune disease, pregnancy or lactation was excluded. Diagnoses were established on the basis of clinical symptoms, serum thyroxine and TRAb, thyroid ultrasound, and orbital computed tomography. PBMCs were isolated from about 9.1 ml of fresh peripheral blood by Ficoll-Paque density gradient centrifugation. Trizol reagent was used to extract total RNA, and RNA quality was then checked on an Agilent 2100 Bioanalyzer. This clonotype appeared many times. What this receptor recognizes is not known. Within one base of it there is no much larger clone, and no base qualities were kept. Study-level results and caveats: In validation, the model predicted progression to ophthalmopathy a median of about 5.9 months before onset, with roughly 68% sensitivity and 72.22% specificity. Most expanded thyroid clonotypes (frequency above 0.001) were also detected in blood, a finding suggesting that blood repertoires may reflect thyroid immune responses. Ophthalmopathy was separated from stable hyperthyroidism by a 13 V-J signature model, with over 85% sensitivity and about 81% specificity obtained in cross-validation and 80%/75% obtained in testing. No statistical method was used to fix the sample size in advance, and group allocation was not hidden from the investigators.

The TCR beta CDR3 regions were amplified from the RNA transcripts. The TCR CDR3 was subjected to a first round of RT-PCR using the HTBI primer set and the Qiagen OneStep RT-PCR kit. The libraries were constructed in a second round of multiplex PCR and then size-selected and purified. Libraries were sequenced paired-end with 100 bp reads on an Illumina HiSeq2000. As for how the authors treated the data: SOAPnuke was used to process the raw data, throwing out any read that contained adapters or uncalled bases, had a mean Phred below 15, or lacked an exact constant-primer or identifier match. COPE v1.2.5 was used to merge the high-quality paired reads, and each unique nucleotide sequence was defined as a clonotype. MiTCR v1.1 was used to align the clonotypes against IMGT TRBV, TRBD and TRBJ reference segments. Analysis was restricted to V-J combinations with a frequency above 0.0001, which covered roughly 99% of repertoires. A TCS score was defined as the ratio of F50 (clonal expansion) to E x V (chaos), with BLOSUM62-based TCRdist applied between CDR3 peptides within each V-J. Welch's t-statistics and random forest reduced 500 to 550 V-J features to 13, which were used in a naive Bayes classifier (R e1071). TCRdb reanalyzed the raw reads on its own, using fastp at Q25 for trimming and MiXCR for clone calling, and kept in-frame beta chains. Merged by CDR3 protein, the rows form single entries marked with the most common genes and DNA. The V and J calls and clone size come from TCRdb's table, not from the authors' own analysis. The sample profile shows around 200,000 distinct CDR3 sequences; approximately 16% of them were found once. The ten biggest clones cover around 47% of the sample.

Measured from the cysteine to the phenylalanine, the CDR3 is 16 residues long. Solely the CDR3 DNA is kept, with 48 bases framed from the first base. Trimming removed 3 bases from V and 4 bases from J; the gene matches leave 3 bases unexplained. Via the germline V gene, CDR1 is KGHDR and CDR2 SFDVKD. The sequenced material came from blood. Rearrangement joined TRBV24-1 to TRBJ2-2; TRBD1 aligns with 11 central bases. This receptor was taken from a man aged 40-49 years with Graves' hyperthyroidism. The CDR3 has the sequence CATSDPGQGATGELFF. The nucleotides read TGTGCCACCAGTGATCCCGGACAGGGGGCCACCGGGGAGCTGTTTTTT.